What follows are 9 T cell receptor beta chains derived from one specimen sequenced in a study of T cells after yellow fever vaccination. TCRdb itself ran the 5' RACE reads through MiXCR, one entry per CDR3 protein. The table includes about 630,000 distinct CDR3 sequences, over 9% detected once. The sample in question was PBMCs, obtained on the day of the yellow fever booster vaccination. All receptors come from a man between 25 and 39 years old who received the YFV17D yellow fever vaccine.

This clonotype occurred many times. This chain uses TRBV14 with TRBJ2-2; a possible D gene is TRBD2 (6 bases). The CDR3 runs to 13 residues. Germline V gene lookup returns CDR1 SGHDN and CDR2 FVKESK. Deletions cut 0 bases from V and 11 bases from J, with 10 bases between. Here the CDR3 DNA reads TGTGCCAGCAGCCAAGATTGGGCGGGAGAGCTGTTTTTT. Protein product: CASSQDWAGELFF.

This clonotype was detected a few times. The chain combines TRBV20-1 with TRBJ2-5; D remains ambiguous. The germline V gene has CDR1 DFQATT and CDR2 SNEGSKA (reference sequence). Between the trimmed V and J ends, which lost 6 bases and 3 bases, there was a span of 11 bases. This CDR3 is built from 12 residues. CDR3 nucleotides: TGCAGTGCGCCGTATAGAGAAGAGACCCAGTACTTC. Its protein is CSAPYREETQYF.

This clonotype was counted a few times. The genes are TRBV12-3 or TRBV12-4 and TRBJ1-2; TRBD1 might be the D (6 bases). The CDR3 is 14 amino acids. V was clipped by 7 bases and J by 7 bases, with 19 bases between them. Written as DNA, the CDR3 is TGTGCCAGCATACTCCTACAGGGTACGGGTGGCTACACCTTC. Amino acid sequence: CASILLQGTGGYTF.

The V call is TRBV9, the J call TRBJ2-2, with D possibly TRBD2 on 6 matching bases. CDR1 and CDR2 (germline): SGDLS, YYNGEE. The length of the CDR3 is 16 residues. V was pared by 0 bases and J by 1 base, with 10 bases between. CDR3: CASSVVAGMNTGELFF. The CDR3 DNA reads TGTGCCAGCAGCGTAGTTGCGGGGATGAACACCGGGGAGCTGTTTTTT.

The J gene is TRBJ2-6, the V gene TRBV6-2 or TRBV6-3; D is unclear. There are 16 residues in the CDR3. V dropped 5 bases and J dropped 5 bases, with 16 bases sitting between them. CDR1 is MNHEY and CDR2 is SVGEGT in the germline V gene. CDR3 DNA: TGTGCCAGCAGTCCCGTTTTAGGAGAGCGGGCCAACGTCCTGACTTTC. As protein: CASSPVLGERANVLTF.

This clonotype was seen ten or more times. The chain couples TRBV5-5 to TRBJ2-7; D tentatively reads TRBD1 or TRBD2 (5 bases each). The CDR3 runs to 16 residues. Germline V gene sequence: CDR1 SGHKS, CDR2 YYEKEE (reference sequence). Trimming cost V 4 bases and J 2 bases, with 19 bases left between them. CDR3 loop: CASSQDAGTVTYEQYF. CDR3 sequence (DNA): TGTGCCAGCAGCCAAGACGCCGGGACCGTAACCTACGAGCAGTACTTC. Using reference TRBV5-5 and TRBJ2-7 for the parts outside the CDR3, the full variable domain is DAGVTQSPTHLIKTRGQQVTLRCSPISGHKSVSWYQQVLGQGPQFIFQYYEKEERGRGNFPDRFSARQFPNYSSELNVNALLLGDSALYLCASSQDAGTVTYEQYFGPGTRLTVT.

This clonotype has only a few counts. This rearrangement joins TRBV30 to TRBJ2-5; D is undetermined. Germline assignment: CDR1 GTSNPN and CDR2 SVGIG (reference sequence). Trimming cost V 2 bases and J 2 bases, with 6 bases left between them. The CDR3 loop spans 12 amino acids. CDR3 protein: CAWSLLQETQYF. For the CDR3, the DNA is TGTGCCTGGAGTCTCCTACAAGAGACCCAGTACTTC.

This clonotype was seen a few times. V usage is TRBV20-1 and J usage is TRBJ2-3, with TRBD2 matching 7 bases. The CDR3 is 13 residues long. Germline loops: CDR1 DFQATT, CDR2 SNEGSKA (reference sequence). Germline trimming cut 4 bases from V and 11 bases from J; bases unmatched to any gene: 12. This CDR3 reads CSATPLRESRQYF. CDR3 nucleotide sequence: TGCAGTGCTACCCCCCTGCGGGAGTCGAGGCAGTATTTT.

This clonotype was seen only a few times. This chain links TRBV24-1 with TRBJ1-1, with no clear D. This CDR3 has 15 residues. Germline CDR1 reads KGHDR; CDR2 reads SFDVKD. V was cut by 4 bases and J by 3 bases, with 14 bases left in between. This chain's CDR3 is CATSDGPPRDTEAFF. For the CDR3, the DNA is TGTGCCACCAGTGACGGACCCCCTAGGGACACTGAAGCTTTCTTT.